The clone carrying this T cell receptor beta chain turned up a few times. The data were obtained in a study of T cells after yellow fever vaccination. V gave up 5 bases and J gave up 3 bases; unmatched junction bases: 2. This CDR3 comprises 14 residues. Germline CDR1 and CDR2: SEHNR and FQNEAQ (reference sequence). TCRdb recomputed calls from the 5' RACE reads with MiXCR, one row per CDR3 protein. The table lists approximately 610,000 distinct CDR3 sequences, about a sixth of them singletons. The source is a man between 18 and 29 years old who received the YFV17D yellow fever vaccine. The sample here was PBMCs, taken less than 6 days after the first yellow fever vaccination. The V call is TRBV7-9, the J call TRBJ2-1; 9 nucleotides match TRBD2. CDR3 loop: CASSPLAGYNEQFF. The CDR3 nucleotides read TGTGCCAGCAGCCCACTAGCGGGCTACAATGAGCAGTTCTTC.